Following are 24 T cell receptor beta chains from one sample sequenced in a study of T cell responses to AZD1222 COVID-19 vaccine. Using immunoSEQ multiplex PCR, the repertoire was profiled, and TCRdb retains in-frame clones only, with some absent. Among about 140,000 clones listed, 90% were seen once. The sequencing here drew on peripheral blood, taken 28 days after the second AZD1222 dose. These receptors all stem from an adult who received the AZD1222 COVID-19 vaccine.

This clone was counted once. The chain carries TRBV9 and TRBJ2-5; D gene uncertain. V shed 4 bases and J shed 1 base, with 14 bases lying between them. The CDR3 is made up of 15 amino acids. The germline V gene has CDR1 SGDLS and CDR2 YYNGEE. CDR3 loop: CASSPIPAAQETQYF. In nucleotides, the CDR3 is TGTGCCAGCAGCCCTATCCCCGCGGCCCAAGAGACCCAGTACTTC.

The V and J genes are TRBV6-2 or TRBV6-3 and TRBJ2-7, with D possibly being TRBD1 or TRBD2 (5 bases each). The CDR3 extends over 15 amino acids. V lost 6 bases and J lost 0, with 15 bases in between. Germline loops: CDR1 MNHEY, CDR2 SVGEGT. CDR3: CASSITGTSSYEQYF. The CDR3 DNA reads TGTGCCAGCAGCATCACCGGGACGAGCTCCTACGAGCAGTACTTC.

This rearrangement joins TRBV19 to TRBJ2-5, with D perhaps TRBD1 or TRBD2 (6 bases each). The CDR3 length is 13 residues. Germline V gives CDR1 LNHDA, CDR2 SQIVND (reference sequence). Trimming took off 5 bases at V and 7 bases at J, with 14 bases between the two ends. This chain's CDR3 is CASSAEGGGTQYF. CDR3 DNA sequence: TGTGCCAGTAGTGCCGAGGGGGGCGGGACCCAGTACTTC.

This clone occurred once. The CDR3 nucleotides read TGCGCCAGCAGCTTGGGGACAGACCTATTAAATGAAAAACTGTTTTTT. This encodes CASSLGTDLLNEKLFF. V is TRBV5-1 and J is TRBJ1-4, with TRBD1 as a possible D gene (6 bases). CDR3 size: 16 residues. The germline gives CDR1 SGHRS, CDR2 YFSETQ. V lost 0 bases and J lost 5, with 14 bases in between.

This chain joins TRBV6-5 and TRBJ2-7; the D is unclear. The CDR3 is 14 residues long. V lost 2 bases and J 2 bases, leaving 10 bases between the germline ends. CDR1 and CDR2 from the germline V gene are MNHEY and SVGAGI. The CDR3 DNA sequence: TGTGCCAGCAGTTACCGACACGGGCCCTACGAGCAGTACTTC. Its protein product is CASSYRHGPYEQYF.

The V call is TRBV4-2, the J call TRBJ2-3, with a possible D match to TRBD2 (6 bases). V was pared by 1 base and J by 0 bases, with 11 bases between. Germline CDR1 reads LGHNA; CDR2 reads YNFKEQ. The CDR3 covers 16 residues. The CDR3 loop reads CASSQGRVMSTDTQYF. Here the CDR3 DNA reads TGTGCCAGCAGCCAAGGGAGGGTAATGAGCACAGATACGCAGTATTTT.

With respect to this clone: The same CDR3 can be traced to other DNA sequences in this sample. This chain links TRBV28 with TRBJ1-2; D ambiguous. V lost 7 bases, J lost 5 bases, and 14 bases lay in between. The CDR3 contains 13 residues. Germline V lookup: CDR1 MDHEN, CDR2 SYDVKM. The DNA of the CDR3 is TGTGCCAGCACCCTGAGGGCGGAGTATGGCTACACCTTC. Amino acids: CASTLRAEYGYTF.

The chain uses TRBV7-9 and TRBJ1-3; unclear D gene. There are 15 residues in the CDR3. Trimming pared 1 base from V and 0 bases from J, leaving 7 bases between. Germline V gene sequence: CDR1 SEHNR, CDR2 FQNEAQ (reference sequence). The CDR3 is CASSLGTFSGNTIYF. In DNA, the CDR3 is TGTGCCAGCAGCTTAGGGACGTTCTCTGGAAACACCATATATTTT. The full variable domain, rest sourced from reference TRBV7-9 and TRBJ1-3, is DTGVSQNPRHKITKRGQNVTFRCDPISEHNRLYWYRQTLGQGPEFLTYFQNEAQLEKSRLLSDRFSAERPKGSFSTLEIQRTEQGDSAMYLCASSLGTFSGNTIYFGEGSWLTVV.

J is TRBJ1-3 and V is TRBV6-1; tentative D call: TRBD1 (5 bases). Deletions cut 0 bases from V and 8 bases from J, with 14 bases between. The CDR3 is 15 amino acids. Germline CDR1 and CDR2: MNHNS and SASEGT. CDR3 amino acids: CASSEAGTRGYTIYF. CDR3 DNA: TGTGCCAGCAGTGAAGCGGGGACTCGTGGGTACACCATATATTTT.

V and J are TRBV5-1 and TRBJ1-5; D is possibly TRBD1 (6 bases). The germline V gene encodes CDR1 SGHRS and CDR2 YFSETQ. V shed 4 bases and J shed 0 bases, with 14 bases lying between them. CDR3 length: 16 residues. CDR3 nucleotide sequence: TGCGCCAGCAGCCCGGGACAACAAACTAGCAATCAGCCCCAGCATTTT. It encodes CASSPGQQTSNQPQHF. Full variable domain (missing parts from reference TRBV5-1 and TRBJ1-5): KAGVTQTPRYLIKTRGQQVTLSCSPISGHRSVSWYQQTPGQGLQFLFEYFSETQRNKGNFPGRFSGRQFSNSRSEMNVSTLELGDSALYLCASSPGQQTSNQPQHFGDGTRLSIL.

The chain carries TRBV3-1 (or the pseudogene TRBV3-2) and TRBJ1-2; 7 bases match TRBD1. The CDR3 length is 14 residues. V shed 3 bases and J 3 bases; nucleotides not matched to a gene: 4. Germline V lookup: CDR1 LGHDT, CDR2 YNNKEL (reference sequence). Here the CDR3 reads CASSHGRGYYGYTF. The DNA of the CDR3 is TGTGCCAGCAGCCACGGCAGGGGGTACTATGGCTACACCTTC.

The V gene is TRBV6-5, the J gene TRBJ2-3; D unclear. The CDR3 consists of 13 residues. CDR1 MNHEY and CDR2 SVGAGI come from the germline V gene. Trimming pared 6 bases from V and 2 bases from J, leaving 9 bases between. CDR3 amino acids: CASRPVYTDTQYF. In DNA form, the CDR3 reads TGTGCCAGCAGACCGGTTTACACAGATACGCAGTATTTT.

This chain links TRBV7-6 with TRBJ2-7; D unresolved. Germline V lookup: CDR1 SGHVS, CDR2 FNYEAQ. CDR3 length: 14 amino acids. V lost 1 base and J 6 bases, leaving 13 bases between the germline ends. The CDR3 DNA reads as TGTGCCAGCAGCTTAGAGTCGAGTTATACCGAGCAGTACTTC. As protein: CASSLESSYTEQYF.

The chain joins TRBV5-1 to TRBJ1-2; no firm D call. CDR3 length: 14 residues. The V gene's germline CDR1 is SGHRS and CDR2 YFSETQ. V shed 4 bases and J shed 2 bases, with 12 bases lying between them. CDR3 sequence (DNA): TGCGCCAGCAGCCCCGGACCCGCAAACTATGGCTACACCTTC. Protein sequence: CASSPGPANYGYTF.

V usage is TRBV19 and J usage is TRBJ1-5, with D unclear. Trimming removed 3 bases at V and 7 bases at J, with 13 bases between. Looked up from germline, CDR1 is LNHDA and CDR2 is SQIVND (reference sequence). The CDR3 is 14 residues long. CDR3 DNA: TGTGCCAGTAGTATCAGCAATGGTGAACAGCCCCAGCATTTT. Translation: CASSISNGEQPQHF. Together with reference TRBV19 and TRBJ1-5, the CDR3 gives the full variable domain: DGGITQSPKYLFRKEGQNVTLSCEQNLNHDAMYWYRQDPGQGLRLIYYSQIVNDFQKGDIAEGYSVSREKKESFPLTVTSAQKNPTAFYLCASSISNGEQPQHFGDGTRLSIL.

The chain couples TRBV2 to TRBJ2-5, with TRBD2 matching over 14 bases. V lost 4 bases to trimming and J lost 5 bases; unmatched junction nucleotides: 3. There are 15 residues in the CDR3. CDR1 and CDR2 (germline): SNHLY, FYNNEI. In DNA form, the CDR3 reads TGTGCCAGCAGTGTAGGACTAGCGGGAGGCGAGACCCAGTACTTC. This sequence encodes CASSVGLAGGETQYF.

The gene calls are TRBV25-1 and TRBJ1-6; D unclear. CDR1 is MGHDK, CDR2 SYGVNS, per germline. Trimming cost V 3 bases and J 7 bases, with 22 bases left between them. This CDR3 spans 18 amino acids. This CDR3 is CASSDEGRFLLRNSPLHF. The CDR3 DNA follows: TGTGCCAGCAGTGATGAGGGCAGGTTTCTTCTTCGGAATTCACCCCTCCACTTT.

The gene calls are TRBV18 and TRBJ1-3; weak D call: TRBD1 (5 bases). Germline loops: CDR1 KGHSH, CDR2 LQKENI. The CDR3 loop spans 18 amino acids. The V gene lost 3 bases and the J gene lost 3 bases, with 21 bases spanning the gap. As DNA, the CDR3 is TGTGCCAGCTCACCCGCGGGGGTAAGGCGGGGCTATGGAAACACCATATATTTT. As protein: CASSPAGVRRGYGNTIYF.

The chain is built from TRBV5-1 and TRBJ2-1; 9 positions match TRBD1. After removal of 3 bases from V and 3 bases from J, the junction contained 4 bases not matched to a gene. The CDR3 has 15 amino acids. Germline CDR1 and CDR2: SGHRS and YFSETQ. The CDR3 DNA reads TGCGCCAGCAGCTCGGGACAGGGAGGCTACAATGAGCAGTTCTTC. This codes for CASSSGQGGYNEQFF.

The CDR3 region is CASSRPSEGGTEAFF. For the CDR3, the DNA is TGTGCCAGCAGCAGACCGAGTGAGGGCGGCACTGAAGCTTTCTTT. V and J are TRBV25-1 and TRBJ1-1, with D unclear. This CDR3 comprises 15 residues. Trimming stripped 6 bases from V and 4 bases from J, with 18 bases between. CDR1 is MGHDK, CDR2 SYGVNS, per germline.

The chain recombines TRBV4-2 with TRBJ1-1; no clear D gene. The germline V gene encodes CDR1 LGHNA and CDR2 YNFKEQ. V shed 0 bases and J shed 1 base, with 12 bases lying between them. The CDR3 has 16 amino acids. The CDR3 DNA reads as TGTGCCAGCAGCCAAGAGTGGAACTACAGGAACACTGAAGCTTTCTTT. It specifies CASSQEWNYRNTEAFF.

V and J are TRBV3-1 (or the pseudogene TRBV3-2) and TRBJ1-4; D not resolved. Trimming removed 0 bases from V and 6 bases from J, with 11 bases in between. Per germline, CDR1 LGHDT and CDR2 YNNKEL (reference sequence). The length of the CDR3 is 15 residues. The CDR3 here is CASSQDLGGYEKLFF. In DNA form, the CDR3 reads TGTGCCAGCAGCCAAGATCTGGGAGGATATGAAAAACTGTTTTTT.

This rearrangement joins TRBV2 to TRBJ1-1, with D perhaps matching TRBD1 (5 bases). Germline CDR1 is SNHLY and CDR2 is FYNNEI. V gave up 6 bases and J gave up 11 bases, with 25 bases separating them. The length of the CDR3 is 15 residues. In nucleotides, the CDR3 is TGTGCCAGCAGCCGAAAATCCGGGACCTCGGTTGGGGCTTTCTTT. It is translated as CASSRKSGTSVGAFF.

J is TRBJ2-7 and V is TRBV7-9, with TRBD2 identical over 7 bases. Germline-derived CDR1 and CDR2 are SEHNR and FQNEAQ (reference sequence). This CDR3 is 14 amino acids long. With V trimmed by 2 bases and J by 3 bases, 4 bases remained unmatched. Written as DNA, the CDR3 is TGTGCCAGCAGCTTATTCAGGGAGGGCTACGAGCAGTACTTC. This sequence encodes CASSLFREGYEQYF.